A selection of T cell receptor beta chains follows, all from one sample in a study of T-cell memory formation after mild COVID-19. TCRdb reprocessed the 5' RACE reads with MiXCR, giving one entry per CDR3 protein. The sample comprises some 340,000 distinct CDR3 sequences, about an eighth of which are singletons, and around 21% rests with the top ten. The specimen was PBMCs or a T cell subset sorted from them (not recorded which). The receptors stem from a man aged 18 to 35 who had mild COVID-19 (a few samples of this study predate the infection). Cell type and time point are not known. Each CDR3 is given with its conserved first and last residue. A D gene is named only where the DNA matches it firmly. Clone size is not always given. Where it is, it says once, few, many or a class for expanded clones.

TGCAGTGCTAGAGATCCGTCGCTGGGGGTCCGGGAGACCCAGTACTTC CSARDPSLGVRETQYF TRBJ2-5 TRBV20-1 . many
TGTGCCAGCAGCCCCACAGGTGGGGGTAATCAGCCCCAGCATTTT CASSPTGGGNQPQHF TRBJ1-5 TRBV12-3/TRBV12-4 . .
TGTGCCAGCAGCCAAGATCTCCTGGGGGAGACCCAGTACTTC CASSQDLLGETQYF TRBJ2-5 TRBV4-2 . few
TGCGCCAGCAGCCTGGACAGGAGGGTCGGGAATGAGCAGTTCTTC CASSLDRRVGNEQFF TRBJ2-1 TRBV5-1 . .
TGTGCCAGCAGCTCACTAGCGGGGGGCCCCACAGATACGCAGTATTTT CASSSLAGGPTDTQYF TRBJ2-3 TRBV7-2 TRBD2 few
TGTGCCAGCAGTGATGTCGGGGGTAGTGATCAGCCCCAGCATTTT CASSDVGGSDQPQHF TRBJ1-5 TRBV2 . many
TGCGCCAGCAGCCAAGAAGGGCAGGGGGGCAACTATGGCTACACCTTC CASSQEGQGGNYGYTF TRBJ1-2 TRBV4-3 TRBD1 .
TGTGCCAGCAGAGAAGGGAACGGGCCTTACGAGCAGTACTTC CASREGNGPYEQYF TRBJ2-7 TRBV6-5 . few
TGTGCCAGCAGCCAGGGTATGCGTTCTAATGAAAAACTGTTTTTT CASSQGMRSNEKLFF TRBJ1-4 TRBV7-2 . many
TGTGCCAGCAGCCCGGGACTAGCGGGGGATACGCAGTATTTT CASSPGLAGDTQYF TRBJ2-3 TRBV7-3 TRBD2 few
TGTGCCAGCAGTTACAAATACAGGGTTGAGACCCAGTACTTC CASSYKYRVETQYF TRBJ2-5 TRBV6-2/TRBV6-3 . .
TGTGCCAGCACCATGTTACAGGGATCAAACACCGGGGAGCTGTTTTTT CASTMLQGSNTGELFF TRBJ2-2 TRBV7-6 . .
TGCGCCAGCAGCTCGGACAGGGGAGAGGAGACCCAGTACTTC CASSSDRGEETQYF TRBJ2-5 TRBV5-1 TRBD1 .
TGTGCCAGCAGTTACTACCGGGAGGACCCTCGCGGGCAGTACTTC CASSYYREDPRGQYF TRBJ2-7 TRBV6-2/TRBV6-3 TRBD2 .
TGTGCCAGCAGTTTCGTCCGGGGGATGGATGAAAAACTGTTTTTT CASSFVRGMDEKLFF TRBJ1-4 TRBV27 . .
TGTGCCTGGAGTTTGGGACCGTCTCAGCCCCAGCATTTT CAWSLGPSQPQHF TRBJ1-5 TRBV30 . few
TGTGCCAGCAGCCTCGGGACTGTCAATGAGCAGTTCTTC CASSLGTVNEQFF TRBJ2-1 TRBV7-7 . .
TGTGCCAGCAGTTTAAGTTCCCCCGACAGTGAAGCTTTCTTT CASSLSSPDSEAFF TRBJ1-1 TRBV12-3/TRBV12-4 . .
TGTGCCAGCAGCTTACTAAATCGAGGCACTGAAGCTTTCTTT CASSLLNRGTEAFF TRBJ1-1 TRBV7-2 . few
TGTGCCAGCAGCGTAGTGGGTACGCAGTATTTT CASSVVGTQYF TRBJ2-3 TRBV9 . .